The source of this T cell receptor beta chain is a study of a mutant IDH1 vaccine in newly diagnosed glioma. The table came from immunoSEQ multiplex PCR; TCRdb's copy has only in-frame clones and leaves some out. In the table there are about 40,000 clones, roughly 92% of which are singletons. Time point here: week 5, during vaccination. Doses of 300 ug of mutant IDH1 20-mer peptide were given with topical imiquimod. A note on this clone: The antigen is undetermined.

CDR3 size: 12 residues. Trimming left V 4 bases short and J 3 bases short, with 7 bases between. Per the germline V gene, CDR1 is LNHDA and CDR2 is SQIVND (reference sequence). The specimen comprised PBMCs, sampled from a glioma patient whose treatment included an IDH1 peptide vaccine. This sequence was found in a man aged 50-60 years with glioma. This chain connects TRBV19 to TRBJ2-7, with D hard to call. The CDR3 loop is CASSSSVYEQYF. DNA for the CDR3: TGTGCCAGTAGTAGCTCAGTCTACGAGCAGTACTTC.